Listed here are 6 T cell receptor beta chains from one sample, sequenced in a study of PD-1 blockade in classical Hodgkin lymphoma. TCRdb's table, derived via immunoSEQ multiplex PCR, lists solely in-frame clones and lacks some. The sample holds around 6,000 clones, approximately 54% seen once. The patients all showed relapse after autologous stem cell transplantation, while their brentuximab vedotin exposure varied. CD8+ T cell isolation from thawed PBMCs was performed by magnetic negative selection. Sequenced here: CD8+ T cells from blood, sampled at baseline. These receptors all stem from a human donor with classical Hodgkin lymphoma.

The gene calls are TRBV28 and TRBJ1-4; TRBD1 might be the D (6 bases). CDR1 and CDR2 (germline): MDHEN, SYDVKM. With 3 bases removed from V and 4 bases from J, the gap between germline ends came to 15 bases. The CDR3 is 16 residues long. The CDR3 DNA reads TGTGCCAGCAGTTTGGAGGAGGCGGACAGTAATGAAAAACTGTTTTTT. This gives the protein CASSLEEADSNEKLFF.

This clone is termed medium-sized (0.01 to 0.1%). The chain links TRBV4-1 to TRBJ1-2; unclear D gene. V was pared by 1 base and J by 8 bases, with 11 bases between. Germline loops: CDR1 MGHRA, CDR2 YSYEKL. The CDR3 extends over 13 amino acids. The chain's CDR3 is CASSQAVGSGYTF. The CDR3 region has the DNA TGCGCCAGCAGCCAAGCTGTCGGGTCCGGCTACACCTTC.

Only a few counts were recorded for this clone. V usage is TRBV2 and J usage is TRBJ2-1; maybe TRBD2 (6 bases). Trimming removed 3 bases at V and 0 bases at J, with 9 bases between. The CDR3 extends over 15 amino acids. CDR1 SNHLY and CDR2 FYNNEI come from the germline V gene. CDR3 sequence (DNA): TGTGCCAGCAGTGACCGGGAGAGCTCCTACAATGAGCAGTTCTTC. Encoded protein: CASSDRESSYNEQFF.

J is TRBJ1-5 and V is TRBV28; D perhaps matches TRBD1 (6 bases). Trimming took 7 bases from V and 7 from J, leaving 26 bases between them. This CDR3 has 17 amino acids. CDR1 is MDHEN and CDR2 is SYDVKM in the germline V gene. The CDR3: CASIPHTGGRFGQPQHF. CDR3 bases: TGTGCCAGCATCCCTCATACCGGGGGGCGCTTCGGGCAGCCCCAGCATTTT.

The J gene is TRBJ1-1, the V gene TRBV5-1, with 8 bases identical to TRBD1. The CDR3 runs 13 residues. The V gene's germline CDR1 is SGHRS and CDR2 YFSETQ. With 4 bases clipped from V and 7 bases from J, the junction kept 6 bases outside the gene matches. DNA for the CDR3: TGCGCCAGCAGCCTTGGACAGGGATATGAAGCTTTCTTT. Protein sequence: CASSLGQGYEAFF.

As concerns this clone: This sample includes further DNA sequences coding for the same CDR3. This chain links TRBV2 with TRBJ2-2; D uncertain. V was cut by 6 bases and J by 6 bases, with 8 bases left in between. Germline V lookup: CDR1 SNHLY, CDR2 FYNNEI. The CDR3 sequence is 12 residues long. The CDR3 DNA reads TGTGCCAGCAGCGTGGAGCCCGGGGAGCTGTTTTTT. Translation: CASSVEPGELFF.